These T cell receptor beta chains were read from a single sample in a study of beta chain features in type 1 diabetes. Sequencing used immunoSEQ multiplex PCR; TCRdb keeps in-frame clones, though not all of them. The sample contains around 450,000 clones, over 10% of which appear only once. Sequencing input: naive CD4+ T cells from blood. These receptors were obtained from a young woman in good health. Both conserved end residues are part of each CDR3. Fields, in order: CDR3 DNA, CDR3 protein, D gene, J gene, clone size, V gene. A D gene is named only where the DNA matches it firmly. Some rows have no size entry. The others give once, few or many, or a class for an expanded clone.

CDR3 DNA: TGTGCCTGGTCACGACGACTAGCGGGACCGGGCAATGAGCAGTTCTTC
CDR3 protein: CAWSRRLAGPGNEQFF
D gene: TRBD2
J gene: TRBJ2-1
clone size: -
V gene: TRBV30

CDR3 DNA: TGTGCCAGCAGTGACCTTGCTAGCAATCAGCCCCAGCATTTT
CDR3 protein: CASSDLASNQPQHF
D gene: -
J gene: TRBJ1-5
clone size: few
V gene: TRBV2

CDR3 DNA: TGTGCCAGCAGCTACCAGGGGGCGCGGGAGACCCAGTACTTC
CDR3 protein: CASSYQGARETQYF
D gene: TRBD1
J gene: TRBJ2-5
clone size: few
V gene: TRBV7-2

CDR3 DNA: TGTGCCAGCACTCCCCACGAGCAGTACTTC
CDR3 protein: CASTPHEQYF
D gene: -
J gene: TRBJ2-7
clone size: -
V gene: TRBV13

CDR3 DNA: TGTGCCAGCAGCCCTGGACCGAGACAAGAGACCCAGTACTTC
CDR3 protein: CASSPGPRQETQYF
D gene: -
J gene: TRBJ2-5
clone size: -
V gene: TRBV9

CDR3 DNA: TGTGCCAGCAGTTCCGCCGGGACAGGGTATCAGCCCCAGCATTTT
CDR3 protein: CASSSAGTGYQPQHF
D gene: TRBD1
J gene: TRBJ1-5
clone size: -
V gene: TRBV28

CDR3 DNA: TGTGCCAGCAGCGTAGAGGGACAGTCTTACAATGAGCAGTTCTTC
CDR3 protein: CASSVEGQSYNEQFF
D gene: TRBD1
J gene: TRBJ2-1
clone size: -
V gene: TRBV9

CDR3 DNA: TGCGCCAGCAGCCAAGCCGACAGCCAAGAGACCCAGTACTTC
CDR3 protein: CASSQADSQETQYF
D gene: -
J gene: TRBJ2-5
clone size: few
V gene: TRBV4-1

CDR3 DNA: TGCGCCAGCAGCACGCCAGGGAGGGCTGAGCAGTTCTTC
CDR3 protein: CASSTPGRAEQFF
D gene: TRBD2
J gene: TRBJ2-1
clone size: -
V gene: TRBV4-1

CDR3 DNA: TGCAGCGTTGTAGGGCCGGCGGCTAGAAGCTTGGGTGAGCAGTTCTTC
CDR3 protein: CSVVGPAARSLGEQFF
D gene: -
J gene: TRBJ2-1
clone size: -
V gene: TRBV29-1

CDR3 DNA: TGTGCCACCAGTCGGAGGGCCAATCAGCCCCAGCATTTT
CDR3 protein: CATSRRANQPQHF
D gene: -
J gene: TRBJ1-5
clone size: -
V gene: TRBV15

CDR3 DNA: TGTGCCGGGGGCCGGGACAGGAACTATGGCTACACCTTC
CDR3 protein: CAGGRDRNYGYTF
D gene: TRBD1
J gene: TRBJ1-2
clone size: few
V gene: TRBV30

CDR3 DNA: TGCAGCGTTACGAGCTCTGGGGCCAACGTCCTGACTTTC
CDR3 protein: CSVTSSGANVLTF
D gene: -
J gene: TRBJ2-6
clone size: many
V gene: TRBV29-1

CDR3 DNA: TGCAGCGTACCGAAGGGGCAGGGAGTTTACACTGAAGCTTTCTTT
CDR3 protein: CSVPKGQGVYTEAFF
D gene: -
J gene: TRBJ1-1
clone size: -
V gene: TRBV29-1

CDR3 DNA: TGTGCCAGCAGCCATTATTCGACCCTACTAGCGGGAGGGCCTAATGAGCAGTTCTTC
CDR3 protein: CASSHYSTLLAGGPNEQFF
D gene: TRBD2
J gene: TRBJ2-1
clone size: few
V gene: TRBV11-3

CDR3 DNA: TGTGCCAGCAGCGTAGAGGGCGAGGCGGGATGGGATACGCAGTATTTT
CDR3 protein: CASSVEGEAGWDTQYF
D gene: -
J gene: TRBJ2-3
clone size: -
V gene: TRBV9

CDR3 DNA: TGTGCCAGCAGGAGAGGGGGCAGCGGGAGCTACAATGAGCAGTTCTTC
CDR3 protein: CASRRGGSGSYNEQFF
D gene: -
J gene: TRBJ2-1
clone size: few
V gene: TRBV2

CDR3 DNA: TGCGCCAGCAGCCAATCGGGGCTTAATCAGCCCCAGCATTTT
CDR3 protein: CASSQSGLNQPQHF
D gene: -
J gene: TRBJ1-5
clone size: -
V gene: TRBV4-1

CDR3 DNA: TGTGCCAGCAGCGTAGCAGGGTCCTACAATGAGCAGTTCTTC
CDR3 protein: CASSVAGSYNEQFF
D gene: -
J gene: TRBJ2-1
clone size: -
V gene: TRBV9

CDR3 DNA: TGTGCCAGCGTGGGACTAGCGGGCCCTAGCACAGATACGCAGTATTTT
CDR3 protein: CASVGLAGPSTDTQYF
D gene: TRBD2
J gene: TRBJ2-3
clone size: few
V gene: TRBV2

CDR3 DNA: TGCGCCAGCAGCCCCGTAGGGAGAGGGGGCGACGCGAACACTGAAGCTTTCTTT
CDR3 protein: CASSPVGRGGDANTEAFF
D gene: TRBD1
J gene: TRBJ1-1
clone size: -
V gene: TRBV4-3

CDR3 DNA: TGTGCCAGCAGCCACCCGGCCGGCTCCGAGGGGTGGTGGGATGAAAAACTGTTTTTT
CDR3 protein: CASSHPAGSEGWWDEKLFF
D gene: -
J gene: TRBJ1-4
clone size: few
V gene: TRBV4-2

CDR3 DNA: TGTGCCAGCAGGGCACAGGGGGCCGACTATGGCTACACCTTC
CDR3 protein: CASRAQGADYGYTF
D gene: TRBD1
J gene: TRBJ1-2
clone size: few
V gene: TRBV2

CDR3 DNA: TGTGCCAGCAGCCTAGGACTAGCGGGGTTAAGCTCCTACGAGCAGTACTTC
CDR3 protein: CASSLGLAGLSSYEQYF
D gene: TRBD2
J gene: TRBJ2-7
clone size: -
V gene: TRBV7-9

CDR3 DNA: TGCAGCGCCTACCGACAGGCAGGGACCCAGTACTTC
CDR3 protein: CSAYRQAGTQYF
D gene: -
J gene: TRBJ2-5
clone size: -
V gene: TRBV29-1

CDR3 DNA: TGTGCCAGCAGCCCCCCCCCAGGGACCGGGGCCAACGTCCTGACTTTC
CDR3 protein: CASSPPPGTGANVLTF
D gene: -
J gene: TRBJ2-6
clone size: few
V gene: TRBV9

CDR3 DNA: TGTGCCAGCAGTGGAACTAGCGCCAAAAACATTCAGTACTTC
CDR3 protein: CASSGTSAKNIQYF
D gene: -
J gene: TRBJ2-4
clone size: -
V gene: TRBV2

CDR3 DNA: TGTGCCAGCAGTTTCGAAGAGGGAGTCGGTGAAAAACTGTTTTTT
CDR3 protein: CASSFEEGVGEKLFF
D gene: -
J gene: TRBJ1-4
clone size: -
V gene: TRBV28